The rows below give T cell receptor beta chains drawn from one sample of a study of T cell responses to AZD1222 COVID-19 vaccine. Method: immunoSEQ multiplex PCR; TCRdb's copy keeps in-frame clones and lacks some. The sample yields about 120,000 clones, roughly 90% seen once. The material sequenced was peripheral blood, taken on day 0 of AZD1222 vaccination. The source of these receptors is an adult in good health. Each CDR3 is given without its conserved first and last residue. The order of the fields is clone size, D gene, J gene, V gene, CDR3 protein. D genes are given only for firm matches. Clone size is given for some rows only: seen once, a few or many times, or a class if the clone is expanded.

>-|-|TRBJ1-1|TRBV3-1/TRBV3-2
ASSQPLGPEAF
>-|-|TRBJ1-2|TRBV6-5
ASSYLGLGYT
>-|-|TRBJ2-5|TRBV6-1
ASSEMNPARY
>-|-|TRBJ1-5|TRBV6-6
ASREGYGQPQH
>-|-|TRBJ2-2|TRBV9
ASSVGGRNTGELF
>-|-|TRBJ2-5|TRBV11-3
ASSLSRGAETQY
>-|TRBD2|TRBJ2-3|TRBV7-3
ASSRAGAKDTQY
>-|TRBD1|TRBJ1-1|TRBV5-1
ASSPSGQGGTEAF
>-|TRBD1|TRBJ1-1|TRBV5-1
ASGKTGVNTEAF
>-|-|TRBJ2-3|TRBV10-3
AIRSGASTDTQY
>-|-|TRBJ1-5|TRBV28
ASSSFSGGNQPQH
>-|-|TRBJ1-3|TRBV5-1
ASKNPSGNTIY
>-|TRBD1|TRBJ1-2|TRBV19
ASQDRGRGVYGYT
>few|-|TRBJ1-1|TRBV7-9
ASSLGRPIFTSDTEAF
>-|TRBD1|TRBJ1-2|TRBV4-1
ASSYADRVYGYT
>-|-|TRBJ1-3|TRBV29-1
SAGQGNTIY
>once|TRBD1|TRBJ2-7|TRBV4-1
ASSPLNRQGPTAEQY
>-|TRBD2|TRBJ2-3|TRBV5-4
ASSSTLAVSTDTQY
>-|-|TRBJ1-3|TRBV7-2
ASSLHLSQGSGNTIY
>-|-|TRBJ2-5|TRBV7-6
ASSDTWEQETQY
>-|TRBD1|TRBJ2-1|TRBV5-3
ARSSQGIEQF
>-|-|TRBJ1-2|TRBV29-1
SVDPREQGSGDGYT
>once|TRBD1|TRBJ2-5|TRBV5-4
ASSSRTGGETQY
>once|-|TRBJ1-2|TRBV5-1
ASSFDGNYGYT
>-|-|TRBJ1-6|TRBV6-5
ASRPTGLSSPLH
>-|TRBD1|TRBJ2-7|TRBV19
ASSPTGTGLLSTKQY
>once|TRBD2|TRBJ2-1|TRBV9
ASSAARTSGGWNNEQF
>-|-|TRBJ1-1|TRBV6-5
ASSYSAGRGVTEAF
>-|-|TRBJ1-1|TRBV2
ASTNRGGTEAF
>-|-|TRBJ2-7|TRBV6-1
ASSEAQGSEQY
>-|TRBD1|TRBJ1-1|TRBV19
ASSNRDRNTAAF
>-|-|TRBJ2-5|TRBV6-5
ASSLQETQY